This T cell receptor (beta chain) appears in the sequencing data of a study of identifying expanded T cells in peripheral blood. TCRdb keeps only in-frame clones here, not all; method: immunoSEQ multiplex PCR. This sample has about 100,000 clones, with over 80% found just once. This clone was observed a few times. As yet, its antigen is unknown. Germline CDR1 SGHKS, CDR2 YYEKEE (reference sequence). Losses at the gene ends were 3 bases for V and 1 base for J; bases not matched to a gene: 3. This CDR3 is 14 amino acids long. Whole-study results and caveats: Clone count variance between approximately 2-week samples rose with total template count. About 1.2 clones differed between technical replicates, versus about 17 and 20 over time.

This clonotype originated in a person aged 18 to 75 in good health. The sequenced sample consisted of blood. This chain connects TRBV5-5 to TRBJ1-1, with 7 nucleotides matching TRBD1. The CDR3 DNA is TGTGCCAGCAGCTCCCGACAGGGGAACACTGAAGCTTTCTTT. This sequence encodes CASSSRQGNTEAFF.